Listed here are 22 T cell receptor beta chains from one sample, sequenced in a study of shared clonotypes between healthy human individuals. This table comes from immunoSEQ multiplex PCR, and its TCRdb copy is limited to in-frame clones, with some not included. Of nearly 500,000 clones in the sample, about 79% were seen once. The sequenced sample consisted of PBMCs. The receptor set was obtained from a woman in her 40s in good health. Some clones in this sample may be carry-over from other donors' samples.

As regards this clone: This likely reflects a read error, since a far larger clone is one base away. Within the sample, other DNA sequences also encode this same CDR3. The chain uses TRBV30 and TRBJ2-7; D remains unclear. The ends were cut back, 0 bases at V and 2 bases at J, with 8 bases in the middle. CDR1 is GTSNPN and CDR2 is SVGIG in the germline V gene (reference sequence). The CDR3 length is 13 residues. The CDR3 is CAWSVPEAYEQYF. CDR3 DNA: TGTGCCTGGAGTGTCCCGGAAGCCTACGAGCAGTACTTC.

In its sample, this clone was seen once. V and J are TRBV2 and TRBJ2-1, with D possibly TRBD2 on 5 matching bases. The CDR3 has 11 residues. CDR1 is SNHLY, CDR2 FYNNEI, per germline. Trimming removed 4 bases from V and 9 bases from J, with 7 bases in between. The CDR3 loop reads CASSGEGEQFF. CDR3 sequence (DNA): TGTGCCAGCAGTGGTGAGGGTGAGCAGTTCTTC.

The chain employs TRBV28 and TRBJ2-7, with 7 bases identical to TRBD1. The CDR3 is 17 amino acids. Germline V CDR1 and CDR2: MDHEN, SYDVKM. With V trimmed by 6 bases and J by 3 bases, 17 bases remained unmatched. The CDR3 bases are TGTGCCAGCAGCACAATTTTCCAACAGGGGCAGCGCTACGAGCAGTACTTC. This gives the protein CASSTIFQQGQRYEQYF.

CDR3 nucleotides: TGCGCCAGCAGCCAAGTTTCAACCTTCTACAATGAGCAGTTCTTC. This sequence encodes CASSQVSTFYNEQFF. The chain has TRBV4-3 and TRBJ2-1; D remains ambiguous. The V end lost 1 base, the J end lost 3 bases, and 10 bases lay between the germline ends. The CDR3 is 15 residues long. Germline V lookup: CDR1 LGHNA, CDR2 YSLEER.

The gene calls are TRBV2 and TRBJ2-2; TRBD2 matches 8 bases. CDR3 length: 14 residues. Germline CDR1 reads SNHLY; CDR2 reads FYNNEI. The J segment lost 7 bases and the V segment lost 4 bases, leaving 5 bases of the junction unmatched. CDR3 DNA sequence: TGTGCCAGCAGTGTTTTAGCGGGAAGCGGGGAGCTGTTTTTT. This translates into CASSVLAGSGELFF.

The chain carries TRBV19 and TRBJ1-3, with D possibly TRBD1 on 6 matching bases. The CDR3 has 18 residues. Trimming took 6 bases from V and 1 from J, leaving 22 bases between them. Germline V gene data show CDR1 as LNHDA and CDR2 as SQIVND (reference sequence). The CDR3 DNA sequence: TGTGCCAGTAGCCTCTTTATCGGGGGCAGCACGTCTGGAAACACCATATATTTT. Translating gives CASSLFIGGSTSGNTIYF.

DNA of the CDR3: TGTGCCAGCAGCGTAAAGCTCCTCACACTAACTACCGGGGAGCTGTTTTTT. It encodes CASSVKLLTLTTGELFF. The gene calls are TRBV9 and TRBJ2-2; D remains ambiguous. Germline CDR1 is SGDLS and CDR2 is YYNGEE. This CDR3 comprises 17 residues. V shed 1 base and J shed 5 bases, with 18 bases lying between them.

The chain uses TRBV18 and TRBJ2-3; TRBD2 aligns across 15 bases. Germline CDR1 KGHSH, CDR2 LQKENI. The ends lost 3 bases at V and 4 bases at J; junction bases unmatched: 2. The CDR3 totals 16 residues. The CDR3 DNA is TGTGCCAGCTCACCTGGACTAGCGGGAGGGCCAGATACGCAGTATTTT. It translates to CASSPGLAGGPDTQYF.

In its sample, this clone was seen a few times. The DNA of the CDR3 is TGTGCCCAAGTCCCACAAGACTCCTACAATGAGCAGTTCTTC. Residues: CAQVPQDSYNEQFF. This chain joins TRBV21-1 and TRBJ2-1; TRBD1, the table's D call, was not compared with the DNA. TRBV21-1 is a known pseudogene. CDR3 length equals 14 residues.

This chain joins TRBV5-6 and TRBJ2-3; 7 bases match TRBD2. After removal of 2 bases from V and 4 bases from J, the junction contained 7 bases not matched to a gene. The CDR3 consists of 15 residues. Germline V gives CDR1 SGHDT, CDR2 YYEEEE. This CDR3 reads CASSFVSGAPDTQYF. In nucleotides, the CDR3 is TGTGCCAGCAGCTTCGTAAGCGGGGCCCCAGATACGCAGTATTTT.

The chain couples TRBV7-9 to TRBJ2-3; D gene uncertain. The germline V gene has CDR1 SEHNR and CDR2 FQNEAQ (reference sequence). The CDR3 loop spans 16 amino acids. With 1 base removed from V and 3 bases from J, the gap between germline ends came to 14 bases. The CDR3 DNA reads TGTGCCAGCAGCTTAGAGGCAGTTGATCCGACAGATACGCAGTATTTT. The encoded protein is CASSLEAVDPTDTQYF.

This clone was seen more than once but under ten times. The CDR3 spells CASSVAGTSVYEQFF. The CDR3 coding sequence is TGTGCCAGCAGTGTGGCGGGGACTAGCGTCTATGAGCAGTTCTTC. J is TRBJ2-1 and V is TRBV6-4; 10 nucleotides agree with TRBD2. The V and J ends lost 4 bases and 8 bases, in that order; junction bases with no gene match: 8. CDR1 is MRHNA and CDR2 is SNTAGT in the germline V gene. There are 15 residues in the CDR3.

This chain links TRBV29-1 with TRBJ2-7; TRBD2 might be the D (5 bases). V dropped 7 bases and J dropped 0 bases, with 10 bases sitting between them. The germline gives CDR1 SQVTM, CDR2 ANQGSEA. This CDR3 is 12 amino acids long. CDR3 region: CSAKAGSYEQYF. The CDR3 DNA follows: TGCAGCGCCAAGGCGGGCTCCTACGAGCAGTACTTC.

This rearrangement joins TRBV28 to TRBJ2-2; TRBD2 matches at 10 bases. V gave up 3 bases and J gave up 5 bases; unmatched junction bases: 3. The CDR3 has 15 amino acids. Per germline, CDR1 MDHEN and CDR2 SYDVKM. CDR3 region: CASSFKREGTGELFF. The CDR3 DNA reads TGTGCCAGCAGTTTTAAGCGGGAGGGGACCGGGGAGCTGTTTTTT.

A note on this clone: Additional DNA sequences in this sample encode the identical CDR3. The DNA of the CDR3 is TGCAGCGTTGAAGAGTTCGCTAGCGGTAAAGGGGAGCAGTTCTTC. It is translated as CSVEEFASGKGEQFF. The V call is TRBV29-1, the J call TRBJ2-1; 7 bases match TRBD2. CDR3 length equals 15 residues. V shed 0 bases, J shed 10 bases, and the junction held 12 bases outside the gene matches. Germline V gives CDR1 SQVTM, CDR2 ANQGSEA.

This clone was seen only once. The rearrangement uses TRBV4-3 and TRBJ2-7, with TRBD1 matching over 7 bases. The CDR3 covers 13 residues. The V gene's germline CDR1 is LGHNA and CDR2 YSLEER. With V trimmed by 2 bases and J by 6 bases, 4 bases remained unmatched. The CDR3 reads CASSQYRGGEQYF. The CDR3 region has the DNA TGCGCCAGCAGCCAATACAGGGGCGGCGAGCAGTACTTC.

As concerns this clone: This sample also contains other DNA sequences that code for the same CDR3. The CDR3 coding sequence is TGTGCCAGCAGTTTGGCAGGGCCCTACGAGCAGTACTTC. It yields the protein CASSLAGPYEQYF. This chain links TRBV27 with TRBJ2-7; D perhaps matches TRBD1 (5 bases). The CDR3 sequence is 13 residues long. CDR1 and CDR2 (germline): MNHEY, SMNVEV (reference sequence). V lost 3 bases to trimming and J lost 2 bases, with 8 bases between them.

On this clone itself: A far larger clone is a single base away, which makes a read error likely. The chain carries TRBV30 and TRBJ2-2, with a possible D match to TRBD2 (6 bases). With 4 bases removed from V and 6 bases from J, the gap between germline ends came to 21 bases. CDR3 size: 16 residues. The V gene's germline CDR1 is GTSNPN and CDR2 SVGIG (reference sequence). The CDR3 DNA sequence: TGTGCCTGGACCCTAGGGCTAGCGAGAGTGGCCGGGGAGCTGTTTTTT. It specifies CAWTLGLARVAGELFF.

V usage is TRBV9 and J usage is TRBJ2-7; D is possibly TRBD1 (6 bases). The germline CDR1 and CDR2 sequences are SGDLS and YYNGEE. The CDR3 totals 15 residues. Trimming shortened V by 0 bases and J by 2 bases, and 12 bases separated the two germline ends. This CDR3 reads CASSVEPTGPYEQYF. CDR3 nucleotides: TGTGCCAGCAGCGTAGAGCCGACAGGACCCTACGAGCAGTACTTC.

The J gene is TRBJ1-1, the V gene TRBV7-3, with D hard to call. The CDR3 contains 15 residues. V was cut by 1 base and J by 5 bases, with 14 bases left in between. In germline, CDR1 is SGHTA, CDR2 FQGTGA. The CDR3 sequence: CASSLSPAPSTEAFF. The CDR3 DNA reads TGTGCCAGCAGCTTAAGCCCCGCGCCGTCGACTGAAGCTTTCTTT.

V gene TRBV13 combines with J gene TRBJ1-2; TRBD1 might be the D (6 bases). This CDR3 is 15 amino acids long. Trimming pared 5 bases from V and 3 bases from J, leaving 16 bases between. Germline values: CDR1 PRHDT, CDR2 FYEKMQ (reference sequence). CDR3 sequence reads: CASSGMDRPHYGYTF. The CDR3, as DNA: TGTGCCAGCAGCGGGATGGACAGACCCCACTATGGCTACACCTTC. The whole variable domain, filled in from reference TRBV13 and TRBJ1-2, reads AAGVIQSPRHLIKEKRETATLKCYPIPRHDTVYWYQQGPGQDPQFLISFYEKMQSDKGSIPDRFSAQQFSDYHSELNMSSLELGDSALYFCASSGMDRPHYGYTFGSGTRLTVV.

This chain joins TRBV2 and TRBJ1-6; maybe TRBD1 (6 bases). This CDR3 contains 16 residues. Germline-derived CDR1 and CDR2 are SNHLY and FYNNEI. V lost 2 bases to trimming and J lost 5 bases, with 13 bases between them. CDR3 region: CASSESAGANNSPLHF. As DNA, the CDR3 is TGTGCCAGCAGTGAAAGTGCAGGGGCTAATAATTCACCCCTCCACTTT.